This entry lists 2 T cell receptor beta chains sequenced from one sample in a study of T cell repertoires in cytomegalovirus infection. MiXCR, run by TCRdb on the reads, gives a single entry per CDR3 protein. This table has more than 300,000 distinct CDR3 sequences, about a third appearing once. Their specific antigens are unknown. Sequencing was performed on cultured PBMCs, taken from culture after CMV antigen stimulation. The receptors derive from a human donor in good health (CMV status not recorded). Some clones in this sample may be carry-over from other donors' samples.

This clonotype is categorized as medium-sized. The CDR3 loop reads CASSLNRPSGRPFGSYNEQFF. The CDR3 DNA follows: TGTGCCAGCAGTCTTAATAGACCTAGCGGGAGGCCCTTTGGCTCCTACAATGAGCAGTTCTTC. The chain couples TRBV7-2 to TRBJ2-1; 11 bases match TRBD2. Germline V CDR1 and CDR2: SGHTA, FQGNSA. The CDR3 covers 21 residues. Unmatched junction bases numbered 19, after V lost 6 bases and J lost 0 bases.

This chain's CDR3 is CASSRGTGALPGNTIYF. CDR3 nucleotides: TGTGCCAGCAGTCGCGGGACAGGAGCCCTCCCTGGAAACACCATATATTTT. The rearrangement uses TRBV6-8 and TRBJ1-3; 8 bases fit TRBD1. Germline V CDR1 and CDR2: MNHGY, SAAAGT. The CDR3 is 17 residues long. V lost 5 bases and J lost 2; bases outside the gene matches: 11.